The rows below give T cell receptor beta chains drawn from one sample of a study of response to subunit inactivated influenza vaccine. MiXCR, run by TCRdb on the RT-PCR reads, gives a single entry per CDR3 protein. The data show about 540,000 distinct CDR3 sequences, less than 25% seen once. The data were also submitted as part of a second study, on T cells expressing NK-cell markers.

The material was CD4+ T cells sorted from PBMCs, obtained approximately 12 days after vaccination. Every receptor here comes from a man in his forties or fifties who received an inactivated influenza vaccine. CDR3s include the opening cysteine and the closing phenylalanine or tryptophan. The D gene is left open where the match is weak. The size of a clone is reported for some rows only, either as once, few or many, or as a class for expanded clones.

abundance: many; j_gene: TRBJ2-2; d_gene: -; v_gene: TRBV7-9; CDR3aa: CASSLTSAGELFF; CDR3nt: TGTGCCAGCAGCTTAACCTCAGCCGGGGAGCTGTTTTTT
abundance: -; j_gene: TRBJ2-7; d_gene: -; v_gene: TRBV10-3; CDR3aa: CAIMTSYEQYF; CDR3nt: TGTGCCATCATGACTAGCTACGAGCAGTACTTC
abundance: -; j_gene: TRBJ2-1; d_gene: -; v_gene: TRBV5-1; CDR3aa: CASSLASGTNEQFF; CDR3nt: TGCGCCAGCAGCTTGGCGTCAGGGACCAATGAGCAGTTCTTC
abundance: -; j_gene: TRBJ1-2; d_gene: TRBD1; v_gene: TRBV27; CDR3aa: CASRTPTGSTYGYTF; CDR3nt: TGTGCCAGCCGAACCCCGACAGGGAGCACCTATGGCTACACCTTC
abundance: few; j_gene: TRBJ2-1; d_gene: -; v_gene: TRBV20-1; CDR3aa: CSARDRRTYNEQFF; CDR3nt: TGCAGTGCTAGAGATCGCAGAACCTACAATGAGCAGTTCTTC
abundance: many; j_gene: TRBJ1-2; d_gene: TRBD1; v_gene: TRBV7-9; CDR3aa: CASSQGTDRDGYTF; CDR3nt: TGTGCCAGCAGCCAAGGGACCGACAGGGATGGCTACACCTTC
abundance: few; j_gene: TRBJ2-1; d_gene: TRBD1; v_gene: TRBV7-2; CDR3aa: CASSLDRGYKWNEQFF; CDR3nt: TGTGCCAGCAGCTTGGACAGGGGGTACAAATGGAATGAGCAGTTCTTC
abundance: few; j_gene: TRBJ2-3; d_gene: -; v_gene: TRBV24-1; CDR3aa: CATRQGTDTQYF; CDR3nt: TGTGCCACCAGACAGGGTACAGATACGCAGTATTTT
abundance: -; j_gene: TRBJ1-5; d_gene: TRBD1; v_gene: TRBV6-1; CDR3aa: CASRPGQGVNNQPQHF; CDR3nt: TGTGCCAGCAGGCCGGGACAGGGAGTAAACAATCAGCCCCAGCATTTT
abundance: -; j_gene: TRBJ2-1; d_gene: TRBD1; v_gene: TRBV6-1; CDR3aa: CASSPKWTGKQFF; CDR3nt: TGTGCCAGCAGTCCTAAATGGACAGGGAAGCAGTTCTTC
abundance: few; j_gene: TRBJ2-7; d_gene: TRBD2; v_gene: TRBV12-3/TRBV12-4; CDR3aa: CASSWTSGRSEQYF; CDR3nt: TGTGCCAGCAGTTGGACTAGCGGGAGGAGCGAGCAGTACTTC
abundance: -; j_gene: TRBJ1-1; d_gene: -; v_gene: TRBV7-2; CDR3aa: CASSLSGWGNTEAFF; CDR3nt: TGTGCCAGCAGCTTATCGGGGTGGGGGAACACTGAAGCTTTCTTT
abundance: few; j_gene: TRBJ2-4; d_gene: TRBD2; v_gene: TRBV3-1; CDR3aa: CASSQTARLAGGYIQYF; CDR3nt: TGTGCCAGCAGCCAGACCGCCCGACTAGCGGGAGGTTACATTCAGTACTTC
abundance: -; j_gene: TRBJ1-4; d_gene: TRBD1; v_gene: TRBV11-2; CDR3aa: CASSTQAGQGAPGEKLFF; CDR3nt: TGTGCCAGCAGCACCCAAGCAGGACAGGGGGCACCCGGTGAAAAACTGTTTTTT
abundance: once; j_gene: TRBJ2-7; d_gene: -; v_gene: TRBV4-1; CDR3aa: CTSSQERNSYEQYF; CDR3nt: TGCACCAGCAGCCAAGAGAGGAACTCCTACGAGCAGTACTTC
abundance: -; j_gene: TRBJ2-7; d_gene: -; v_gene: TRBV3-1; CDR3aa: CASSQGPLGYEQYF; CDR3nt: TGTGCCAGCAGCCAAGGGCCACTCGGCTACGAGCAGTACTTC